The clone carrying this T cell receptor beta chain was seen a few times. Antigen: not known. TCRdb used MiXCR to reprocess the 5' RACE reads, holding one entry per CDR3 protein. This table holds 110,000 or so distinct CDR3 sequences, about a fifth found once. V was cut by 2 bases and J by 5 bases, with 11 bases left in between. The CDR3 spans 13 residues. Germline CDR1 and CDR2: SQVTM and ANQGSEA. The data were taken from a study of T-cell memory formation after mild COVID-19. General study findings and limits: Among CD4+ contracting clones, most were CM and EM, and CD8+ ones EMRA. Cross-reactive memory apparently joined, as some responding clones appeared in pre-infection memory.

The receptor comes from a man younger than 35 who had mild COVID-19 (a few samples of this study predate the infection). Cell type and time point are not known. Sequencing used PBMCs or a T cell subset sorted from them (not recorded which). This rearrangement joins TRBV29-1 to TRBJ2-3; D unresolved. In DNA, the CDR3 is TGCAGCGTTGAAAAGGAAGGCGGAGATACGCAGTATTTT. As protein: CSVEKEGGDTQYF.